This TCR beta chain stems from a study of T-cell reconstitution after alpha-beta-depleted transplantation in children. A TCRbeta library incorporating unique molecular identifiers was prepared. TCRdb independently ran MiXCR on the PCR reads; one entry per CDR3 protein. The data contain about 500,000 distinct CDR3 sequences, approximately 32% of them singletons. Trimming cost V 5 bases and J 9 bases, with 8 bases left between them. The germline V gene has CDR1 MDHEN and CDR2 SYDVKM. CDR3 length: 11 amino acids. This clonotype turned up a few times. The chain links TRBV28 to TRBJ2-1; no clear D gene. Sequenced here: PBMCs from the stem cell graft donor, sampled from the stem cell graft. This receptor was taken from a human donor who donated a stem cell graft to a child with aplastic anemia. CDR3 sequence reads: CASSLHFEQFF. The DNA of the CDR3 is TGTGCCAGCAGTCTCCATTTTGAGCAGTTCTTC.